This is a list of T cell receptor beta chains from one sample in a study of T cells in Graves' hyperthyroidism and ophthalmopathy. In TCRdb, the multiplex PCR reads were re-called with MiXCR into one record per CDR3 protein. Counted here are a few hundred thousand distinct CDR3 sequences, about 14% occurring once; the ten biggest clones make up about an eighth. Sample: blood. These receptors came from a woman aged 40-49 years with Graves' hyperthyroidism that later progressed to Graves' ophthalmopathy. Both conserved end residues are part of each CDR3. D genes are given only for firm matches. Clone sizes are given selectively: once, few, many, or a class where the clone is expanded.

d_gene,abundance,j_gene,v_gene,CDR3aa,CDR3nt
TRBD2,few,TRBJ2-1,TRBV2,CASSPPISGTSGTRSSYNEQFF,TGTGCCAGCTCACCACCAATATCCGGGACTAGCGGGACGAGAAGCTCCTACAATGAGCAGTTCTTC
.,many,TRBJ2-7,TRBV20-1,CSATNAGEQYF,TGCAGTGCCACCAATGCCGGCGAGCAGTACTTC
TRBD1,few,TRBJ1-1,TRBV6-1,CASREQDRGMRMNTEAFF,TGTGCCAGCAGGGAACAGGACAGGGGGATGCGGATGAACACTGAAGCTTTCTTT
TRBD2,many,TRBJ2-3,TRBV3-1,CASSKGTSGSRDTQYF,TGTGCCAGCAGCAAAGGGACTAGCGGGAGTAGGGATACGCAGTATTTT
.,.,TRBJ1-6,TRBV28,CASSSPEGGLSPLHF,TGTGCCAGCAGTTCCCCCGAGGGAGGCCTTTCACCCCTCCACTTT
.,many,TRBJ1-1,TRBV2,CASRPWGAIEAFF,TGTGCCAGCAGGCCATGGGGGGCAATAGAAGCTTTCTTT
TRBD1,.,TRBJ1-2,TRBV29-1,CSGHRQGAGYTF,TGCAGCGGGCATAGACAGGGGGCCGGCTACACCTTC
.,many,TRBJ1-6,TRBV5-5,CASSLEGLYSPLHF,TGTGCCAGCAGCTTGGAAGGGCTCTATTCACCCCTCCACTTT
.,many,TRBJ1-1,TRBV7-3,CASSPGGGTEAFF,TGTGCCAGCAGCCCCGGGGGCGGGACTGAAGCTTTCTTT
.,many,TRBJ2-5,TRBV15,CATSSRSGKIGETQYF,TGTGCCACCAGCAGCCGATCAGGAAAGATCGGAGAGACCCAGTACTTC
.,.,TRBJ1-1,TRBV19,CASSIGGNLMNTEAFF,TGTGCCAGTAGTATTGGGGGTAACCTTATGAACACTGAAGCTTTCTTT
.,many,TRBJ2-7,TRBV5-1,CASSPTDFSYEQYF,TGCGCCAGCAGCCCCACGGACTTCTCCTACGAGCAGTACTTC
TRBD2,few,TRBJ2-7,TRBV20-1,CSARTLAGDGYYEQYF,TGCAGTGCTAGAACTCTAGCGGGAGATGGATACTACGAGCAGTACTTC
TRBD2,many,TRBJ2-3,TRBV7-2,CASSLGGITTDTQYF,TGTGCCAGCAGCTTGGGAGGGATTACTACAGATACGCAGTATTTT
TRBD2,many,TRBJ2-5,TRBV3-1,CASSQSTSGRRETQYF,TGTGCCAGCAGCCAGTCCACTAGCGGGAGGAGGGAGACCCAGTACTTC
TRBD1,.,TRBJ1-5,TRBV29-1,CSVRQGSDQPQHF,TGCAGCGTAAGACAGGGGAGCGATCAGCCCCAGCATTTT
TRBD2,few,TRBJ2-1,TRBV24-1,CATSDGLAGGSYNEQFF,TGTGCCACCAGTGATGGACTAGCGGGAGGATCCTACAATGAGCAGTTCTTC
.,many,TRBJ2-3,TRBV28,CASSLFGRGSTDTQYF,TGTGCCAGCAGTTTATTCGGTAGGGGAAGCACAGATACGCAGTATTTT
.,few,TRBJ2-3,TRBV9,CASSEERFSTDTQYF,TGTGCCAGCAGCGAAGAGCGTTTTTCCACAGATACGCAGTATTTT
TRBD1,many,TRBJ1-5,TRBV20-1,CSARGGTGESQPQHF,TGCAGTGCTAGAGGGGGGACAGGAGAATCGCAGCCCCAGCATTTT
.,many,TRBJ2-1,TRBV12-3/TRBV12-4,CASSTSDGDEQFF,TGTGCCAGCAGTACCTCGGACGGGGATGAGCAGTTCTTC
.,many,TRBJ1-5,TRBV28,CASAPLVGNQPQHF,TGTGCCAGCGCCCCCCTAGTTGGCAATCAGCCCCAGCATTTT
.,many,TRBJ1-4,TRBV2,CASGHGRSNEKLFF,TGTGCCAGCGGGCACGGGAGGTCTAATGAAAAACTGTTTTTT
TRBD2,many,TRBJ2-5,TRBV20-1,CSASVASGQETQYF,TGCAGTGCTAGTGTGGCTAGCGGGCAAGAGACCCAGTACTTC
TRBD2,many,TRBJ2-5,TRBV2,CASKREGETQYF,TGTGCCAGCAAGCGGGAGGGAGAGACCCAGTACTTC
.,many,TRBJ1-1,TRBV5-1,CASSPGIGGRTEAFF,TGCGCCAGCAGCCCGGGGATCGGGGGGCGGACTGAAGCTTTCTTT
.,.,TRBJ1-5,TRBV14,CASSHHQGRSNQPQHF,TGTGCCAGCAGCCATCACCAAGGGCGCAGCAATCAGCCCCAGCATTTT
.,few,TRBJ2-1,TRBV27,CASSLVAPYNEQFF,TGTGCCAGCAGTTTGGTAGCGCCGTACAATGAGCAGTTCTTC
TRBD1,.,TRBJ1-1,TRBV28,CASTGQALTEAFF,TGTGCCAGCACCGGACAGGCCCTCACAGAGGCTTTCTTT
TRBD1,many,TRBJ1-1,TRBV11-1,CASSPGTGMNTEAFF,TGTGCCAGCAGCCCCGGGACAGGGATGAACACTGAAGCTTTCTTT
TRBD1,many,TRBJ1-5,TRBV28,CASNPGTGPQPQHF,TGTGCCAGCAACCCCGGGACAGGGCCCCAGCCCCAGCATTTT
.,.,TRBJ2-7,TRBV5-1,CASSLAGYASYEQYF,TGCGCCAGCAGCTTGGCAGGGTACGCCTCCTACGAGCAGTACTTC
.,once,TRBJ1-1,TRBV6-5,CASSSGHPNTEAFF,TGTGCCAGCAGTTCGGGACACCCGAACACTGAAGCTTTCTTT
.,.,TRBJ1-2,TRBV2,CASSGTGGYGYTF,TGTGCCAGCAGTGGGACCGGCGGCTATGGCTACACCTTC
TRBD2,.,TRBJ2-2,TRBV7-8,CASSPQAGGANTGELFF,TGTGCCAGCAGCCCTCAAGCGGGGGGCGCAAACACCGGGGAGCTGTTTTTT
TRBD1,many,TRBJ1-1,TRBV5-6,CASSLVSGGRGAFF,TGTGCCAGCAGCTTGGTTTCAGGGGGACGAGGAGCTTTCTTT
TRBD1,many,TRBJ1-2,TRBV18,CASSPPGQRGIYGYTF,TGTGCCAGCTCACCACCGGGACAGCGGGGAATTTATGGCTACACCTTC
.,many,TRBJ1-6,TRBV28,CASSANSPLHF,TGTGCCAGCAGTGCCAATTCACCCCTCCACTTT
.,.,TRBJ2-3,TRBV4-2,CASSHGISTDTQYF,TGTGCCAGCAGCCACGGGATCAGCACAGATACGCAGTATTTT
TRBD2,few,TRBJ2-3,TRBV6-1,CASYRLAGGTDTQYF,TGTGCCAGCTACCGACTAGCGGGAGGGACAGATACGCAGTATTTT
TRBD2,few,TRBJ2-5,TRBV19,CASSPLGGGLETQYF,TGTGCCAGTAGTCCCCTTGGCGGGGGTCTGGAGACCCAGTACTTC
.,.,TRBJ2-2,TRBV19,CASTRQGGDDTGELFF,TGTGCCAGTACCAGACAGGGAGGGGACGACACCGGGGAGCTGTTTTTT
TRBD1,.,TRBJ2-7,TRBV5-1,CASSDRDRAVYEQYF,TGCGCCAGCAGCGACCGGGACAGGGCGGTGTACGAGCAGTACTTC